This paragraph reports one T cell receptor beta chain. Seattle researchers signed up patients amid active infection and tracked them longitudinally. The data derive from a study of blood T cell repertoires in COVID-19. Study information: Samples came from the United States, Italy and Spain, spanning acute and convalescent COVID-19. Sources were T cells, B-cell-depleted T cells, or PBMCs; the material itself was cDNA or gDNA.

As handled by the study authors: Reference gene primer amplification gave estimated nucleated cell counts. Assay: immunoSEQ multiplex PCR; the TCRdb copy retains only in-frame clones and omits some. V and J calls and clone size come straight from that table; D and trimming were deduced from the DNA. The sample lists around 250,000 clones, roughly 86% seen once, with approximately 5% in the top ten. V shed 4 bases and J 7 bases; nucleotides not matched to a gene: 10. CDR1 SGHKS and CDR2 YYEKEE come from the germline V gene (reference sequence). The CDR3 spans 16 residues. This sequence originates from a woman at least 80 years old with COVID-19, enrolled during active disease. The genes are TRBV5-5 and TRBJ1-4; 10 bases line up with TRBD1. The sequencing sample was made of peripheral blood. CDR3 bases: TGTGCCAGCAGCGCGGACAGGGGGTCACTTGCTGAAAAACTGTTTTTT. Translated, it gives CASSADRGSLAEKLFF.